A selection of T cell receptor beta chains follows, all from one sample in a study of CD8 T cells in ankylosing spondylitis. Each CDR3 protein is one row after TCRdb ran MiXCR on the 5' RACE reads. This table holds about 240,000 distinct CDR3 sequences, roughly 8.6% found once. The material sequenced was blood, either unsorted or a sorted T cell fraction (not recorded which). These receptors all come from a male donor with ankylosing spondylitis or in good health (not recorded which). Each CDR3 is given with its conserved first and last residue. The order of the fields is CDR3 length, V gene, D gene, clone size, J gene, CDR3 protein, CDR3 DNA. D genes are given only for firm matches. Only some rows state a clone size, as once, few, many or a class for expanded clones.

>15|TRBV10-3|TRBD2|-|TRBJ2-3
CATGGRLAGADTQYF
TGTGCCACGGGAGGGCGACTAGCGGGAGCAGATACGCAGTATTTT
>13|TRBV28|-|-|TRBJ1-4
CASRGGLNEKLFF
TGTGCCAGTAGGGGGGGCCTTAATGAAAAACTGTTTTTT
>13|TRBV20-1|-|many|TRBJ2-4
CSATRGGENIQYF
TGCAGTGCTACGAGGGGCGGGGAAAACATTCAGTACTTC
>16|TRBV10-3|TRBD2|many|TRBJ2-7
CAIGGASGRPTYEQYF
TGTGCCATCGGGGGTGCTAGCGGGAGACCCACCTACGAGCAGTACTTC
>14|TRBV20-1|-|many|TRBJ1-2
CSASDDLGGYGYTF
TGCAGTGCTAGTGACGATCTTGGGGGCTATGGCTACACCTTC
>15|TRBV5-1|TRBD1|many|TRBJ2-2
CASSPRTGGTGELFF
TGCGCCAGCAGCCCGAGGACAGGGGGCACCGGGGAGCTGTTTTTT
>13|TRBV5-5|-|many|TRBJ1-1
CASSHQGRDEAFF
TGTGCCAGCAGCCATCAGGGACGTGATGAAGCTTTCTTT
>14|TRBV27|-|many|TRBJ2-7
CASRRGDTSYEQYF
TGTGCCAGCAGACGAGGGGACACCTCCTACGAGCAGTACTTC
>12|TRBV20-1|-|many|TRBJ2-5
CSASEDWETQYF
TGCAGTGCTAGTGAAGACTGGGAGACCCAGTACTTC
>12|TRBV7-2|-|few|TRBJ1-6
CASSLMNSPLHF
TGTGCCAGCAGCTTAATGAATTCACCCCTCCACTTT
>14|TRBV9|-|-|TRBJ1-2
CASSVTEGSKGYTF
TGTGCCAGCAGCGTGACAGAAGGGTCTAAAGGCTACACCTTC
>19|TRBV6-2/TRBV6-3|TRBD2|many|TRBJ2-3
CASSSLPAGGSRSTDTQYF
TGTGCCAGCAGTTCCCTCCCAGCGGGGGGGTCCAGGAGCACAGATACGCAGTATTTT
>15|TRBV7-2|-|many|TRBJ1-4
CASSPVAAGREKLFF
TGTGCCAGCAGCCCTGTGGCGGCGGGACGGGAAAAACTGTTTTTT
>15|TRBV7-2|-|many|TRBJ2-7
CASSFRSETPTKQYF
TGTGCCAGCAGCTTCCGCTCGGAGACCCCTACGAAGCAGTACTTC
>15|TRBV6-5|TRBD2|-|TRBJ2-1
CASSSGLAAYNEQFF
TGTGCCAGCAGTTCGGGACTAGCGGCTTACAATGAGCAGTTCTTC
>15|TRBV20-1|-|many|TRBJ1-4
CSAREGRLTNEKLFF
TGCAGTGCTAGAGAGGGGAGACTTACTAATGAAAAACTGTTTTTT
>16|TRBV5-5|TRBD2|-|TRBJ2-4
CASSFGPGGGLGIQYF
TGTGCCAGCAGCTTTGGGCCTGGGGGAGGACTAGGAATTCAGTACTTC
>17|TRBV7-3|-|many|TRBJ2-6
CASSTGTSSSGANVLTF
TGTGCCAGCAGCACCGGGACTTCCAGCTCTGGGGCCAACGTCCTGACTTTC
>13|TRBV12-3/TRBV12-4|-|-|TRBJ1-2
CASSSSTNYGYTF
TGTGCCAGCAGTTCCAGTACTAACTATGGCTACACCTTC
>11|TRBV20-1|TRBD1|many|TRBJ1-2
CSAGTGKGYTF
TGCAGTGCGGGGACAGGGAAGGGCTACACCTTC
>12|TRBV4-2|-|many|TRBJ2-7
CASSPLGYEQYF
TGTGCCAGCAGCCCACTTGGCTACGAGCAGTACTTC
>15|TRBV10-3|-|many|TRBJ2-1
CAIGAGTESYNEQFF
TGTGCCATCGGGGCTGGTACAGAAAGCTACAATGAGCAGTTCTTC
>13|TRBV7-2|TRBD1|many|TRBJ2-7
CASSTRDSYEQYF
TGTGCCAGCAGCACCAGGGACAGTTACGAGCAGTACTTC
>15|TRBV10-3|-|few|TRBJ1-1
CAISENRRTNTEAFF
TGTGCCATCAGTGAGAACCGACGGACGAACACTGAAGCTTTCTTT
>15|TRBV4-3|TRBD1|many|TRBJ2-7
CASSQERGQSYEQYF
TGCGCCAGCAGCCAAGAAAGGGGGCAGTCCTACGAGCAGTACTTC
>15|TRBV18|-|-|TRBJ1-6
CASSPKSGAGSPLHF
TGTGCCAGCTCACCGAAATCTGGAGCGGGTTCACCCCTCCACTTT
>14|TRBV9|TRBD1|few|TRBJ2-7
CASSATRDSYEQYF
TGTGCCAGCAGCGCCACCCGGGACAGCTACGAGCAGTACTTC
>12|TRBV7-2|-|-|TRBJ1-2
CASSPGVAGYTF
TGTGCCAGCAGCCCCGGGGTGGCTGGCTACACCTTC
>15|TRBV7-9|TRBD1|many|TRBJ2-1
CASSFLDRDYNEQFF
TGTGCCAGCAGTTTTTTGGACAGGGACTACAATGAGCAGTTCTTC
>15|TRBV30|TRBD2|-|TRBJ2-1
CAWSAAGGLYNEQFF
TGTGCCTGGAGTGCGGCGGGAGGGTTATACAATGAGCAGTTCTTC
>15|TRBV9|TRBD1|many|TRBJ1-1
CASSPRRQGNTEAFF
TGTGCCAGCAGCCCGAGAAGACAGGGGAACACTGAAGCTTTCTTT
>13|TRBV7-9|-|few|TRBJ1-2
CASSLAHRDDYTF
TGTGCCAGCAGCTTAGCGCACAGGGACGACTACACCTTC
>13|TRBV12-3/TRBV12-4|-|many|TRBJ2-2
CASRVIPTGELFF
TGTGCCAGCAGGGTAATCCCCACCGGGGAGCTGTTTTTT
>16|TRBV5-1|-|many|TRBJ1-1
CASSLDLRGAGTEAFF
TGCGCCAGCAGCTTGGATCTACGTGGGGCAGGCACTGAAGCTTTCTTT
>16|TRBV7-8|TRBD2|-|TRBJ2-1
CASSPPESGRADEQFF
TGTGCCAGCAGCCCTCCGGAGAGCGGGAGGGCCGATGAGCAGTTCTTC
>16|TRBV20-1|TRBD2|many|TRBJ2-4
CSASRLAGLAKNIQYF
TGCAGTGCTAGTCGTCTAGCGGGGCTAGCCAAAAACATTCAGTACTTC
>12|TRBV20-1|-|many|TRBJ2-5
CSAHEIGETQYF
TGCAGTGCTCACGAGATTGGGGAGACCCAGTACTTC
>14|TRBV7-3|-|few|TRBJ2-1
CASSPGTAPNEQFF
TGTGCCAGCAGCCCCGGGACCGCCCCTAATGAGCAGTTCTTC
>12|TRBV7-2|TRBD1|-|TRBJ1-1
CASRARDREPFF
TGTGCCAGCAGAGCAAGAGACAGGGAACCTTTCTTT
>15|TRBV3-1|-|-|TRBJ1-2
CASSHGFTGAYGYTF
TGTGCCAGCAGCCATGGGTTCACTGGGGCTTATGGCTACACCTTC
>16|TRBV12-3/TRBV12-4|TRBD2|many|TRBJ2-2
CASSLRAGGPTGELFF
TGTGCCAGCAGTTTACGAGCGGGGGGACCCACCGGGGAGCTGTTTTTT
>21|TRBV4-2|TRBD1|-|TRBJ2-2
CASGLGFIGQGLMASTGELFF
TGTGCCAGCGGCCTGGGGTTCATCGGACAGGGTTTAATGGCGAGCACCGGGGAGCTGTTTTTT
>15|TRBV12-3/TRBV12-4|TRBD1|many|TRBJ2-2
CASSPRQGRVGELFF
TGTGCCAGCAGTCCCCGACAGGGCCGGGTTGGGGAGCTGTTTTTT
>17|TRBV20-1|TRBD2|few|TRBJ2-6
CSARVAGGPSGANVLTF
TGCAGTGCTAGGGTAGCGGGAGGGCCCTCTGGGGCCAACGTCCTGACTTTC
>16|TRBV7-2|-|-|TRBJ1-2
CGSSTSPGNSWDGYTF
TGTGGCAGCAGCACCTCACCAGGGAACTCTTGGGATGGCTACACCTTC